These T cell receptor beta chains were read from a single sample in a study of response to subunit inactivated influenza vaccine. TCRdb re-derived calls from the RT-PCR reads in MiXCR, one entry per CDR3 protein. The sample includes about 830,000 distinct CDR3 sequences, 18% seen only once; the top ten take approximately 10%. The material was PBMCs from blood, obtained more than 4 days after vaccination. The receptors here all came from a man aged 45-60 years who received an inactivated influenza vaccine. Both conserved end residues are part of each CDR3. The D gene is left open where the match is weak. Only part of the rows carry a size: once, few, many, or a class if the clone is expanded.

CDR3 | DNA | V | D | size | J
CATSREGTPTSEETQYF | TGTGCCACCAGCAGAGAGGGGACACCAACTTCGGAAGAGACCCAGTACTTC | TRBV15 | NA | NA | TRBJ2-5
CASSPGTGRSEAFF | TGTGCCAGCTCACCCGGGACAGGCAGATCCGAAGCTTTCTTT | TRBV18 | TRBD1 | few | TRBJ1-1
CASSQVGIRQLNQPQHF | TGCGCCAGCAGCCAAGTAGGAATCCGACAGTTGAATCAGCCCCAGCATTTT | TRBV4-3 | NA | few | TRBJ1-5
CASSGGTGVKTQYF | TGTGCCAGCAGTGGGGGCACAGGGGTGAAGACCCAGTACTTC | TRBV12-3/TRBV12-4 | TRBD1 | NA | TRBJ2-5
CASSQGAYGEQFF | TGTGCCAGCAGCCAGGGGGCCTATGGTGAGCAGTTCTTC | TRBV9 | TRBD1 | NA | TRBJ2-1
CSAGRVAGGKGTDTQYF | TGCAGTGCTGGGAGAGTAGCGGGAGGGAAGGGCACAGATACGCAGTATTTT | TRBV20-1 | TRBD2 | many | TRBJ2-3
CSASDRSGYTF | TGCAGTGCCTCGGACCGCTCGGGCTACACCTTC | TRBV20-1 | NA | NA | TRBJ1-2
CASSVEASGIPYNEQFF | TGTGCCAGCAGCGTAGAGGCTAGCGGGATCCCCTACAATGAGCAGTTCTTC | TRBV9 | TRBD2 | few | TRBJ2-1
CASSPLPGRLGEQFF | TGTGCCAGCAGCCCCCTCCCGGGACGATTGGGTGAGCAGTTCTTC | TRBV7-6 | NA | many | TRBJ2-1
CASSAGTGTTEAFF | TGCGCCAGCAGCGCCGGGACAGGGACGACTGAAGCTTTCTTT | TRBV5-1 | TRBD1 | NA | TRBJ1-1
CASSYDTGFTEAFF | TGTGCCAGCAGTTACGACACAGGGTTCACTGAAGCTTTCTTT | TRBV6-5 | NA | NA | TRBJ1-1
CASSQFLNYEQYF | TGCGCCAGCAGCCAGTTCCTGAATTACGAGCAGTACTTC | TRBV4-1 | NA | many | TRBJ2-7
CASSLAQGGYSNQPQHF | TGTGCCAGCAGCTTGGCACAGGGGGGCTATAGCAATCAGCCCCAGCATTTT | TRBV5-6 | TRBD1 | few | TRBJ1-5
CASSPTIRRPEDTQYF | TGTGCCAGCAGCCCGACTATCCGCCGCCCGGAGGATACGCAGTATTTT | TRBV7-6 | NA | NA | TRBJ2-3
CASSGGEYEQYF | TGTGCCAGCAGTGGGGGGGAGTACGAGCAGTACTTC | TRBV12-3/TRBV12-4 | TRBD2 | NA | TRBJ2-7
CSAGTGGNYGYTF | TGCAGTGCTGGGACAGGGGGCAACTATGGCTACACCTTC | TRBV20-1 | TRBD1 | NA | TRBJ1-2
CASSRHNPQRVRSSYEQYF | TGTGCCAGCAGCCGACATAACCCTCAGCGGGTGAGGAGCTCCTACGAGCAGTACTTC | TRBV11-2 | NA | NA | TRBJ2-7
CASSLERGTDTQYF | TGTGCCAGCAGCTTGGAAAGGGGAACAGATACGCAGTATTTT | TRBV5-1 | NA | many | TRBJ2-3
CASKRANSGNTIYF | TGTGCCAGCAAGCGGGCAAACTCTGGAAACACCATATATTTT | TRBV6-2/TRBV6-3 | NA | few | TRBJ1-3
CATSDATSSYNEQFF | TGTGCCACCAGTGATGCAACGAGCTCCTACAATGAGCAGTTCTTC | TRBV24-1 | NA | NA | TRBJ2-1
CSASPAGGGKNIQYF | TGCAGTGCTAGTCCAGCGGGGGGAGGAAAAAACATTCAGTACTTC | TRBV20-1 | TRBD2 | few | TRBJ2-4
CASSPRTSGSVGELFF | TGTGCCAGCAGCCCGCGGACTAGCGGGAGTGTGGGGGAGCTGTTTTTT | TRBV9 | TRBD2 | NA | TRBJ2-2
CASSYGGSQPQHF | TGTGCCAGCAGTTACGGGGGTTCCCAGCCCCAGCATTTT | TRBV6-5 | NA | few | TRBJ1-5
CASSLDRGSQETQYF | TGTGCCAGCAGTTTAGACAGGGGGAGCCAAGAGACCCAGTACTTC | TRBV12-3/TRBV12-4 | TRBD1 | NA | TRBJ2-5
CASTSRRARGSYEQYF | TGTGCCAGCACTTCCCGCCGGGCAAGGGGGTCCTACGAGCAGTACTTC | TRBV28 | NA | few | TRBJ2-7
CSVKRGTGVRETQYF | TGCAGCGTAAAGAGGGGGACAGGGGTTCGAGAGACCCAGTACTTC | TRBV29-1 | TRBD1 | NA | TRBJ2-5
CASSQDTSATYNEQFF | TGCGCCAGCAGCCAAGATACCAGCGCCACGTACAATGAGCAGTTCTTC | TRBV4-3 | NA | NA | TRBJ2-1
CASSYDSYINQPQHF | TGTGCCAGCAGTTACGACAGTTATATCAATCAGCCCCAGCATTTT | TRBV6-5 | NA | NA | TRBJ1-5
CASSQEVWQGADTQYF | TGTGCCAGCAGCCAAGAAGTTTGGCAGGGGGCAGATACGCAGTATTTT | TRBV4-2 | TRBD1 | many | TRBJ2-3
CASSQQSRDSKAFF | TGCGCCAGCAGCCAACAATCCAGGGACTCTAAAGCTTTCTTT | TRBV4-3 | NA | NA | TRBJ1-1
CASAPTLGPPTQYF | TGTGCCAGCGCGCCCACCCTTGGACCCCCTACGCAGTATTTT | TRBV27 | NA | NA | TRBJ2-3
CASSQDGTDTQYF | TGCGCCAGCAGCCAAGACGGAACGGATACGCAGTATTTT | TRBV4-3 | NA | NA | TRBJ2-3
CASTIAGTNQPQHF | TGTGCCAGCACCATCGCTGGGACAAATCAGCCCCAGCATTTT | TRBV12-3/TRBV12-4 | NA | few | TRBJ1-5
CASSLEGSGAGANVLTF | TGTGCCAGCAGCTTAGAGGGGAGTGGAGCTGGGGCCAACGTCCTGACTTTC | TRBV7-6 | NA | few | TRBJ2-6
CASSRGRGNQPQHF | TGTGCCAGCAGTAGGGGACGGGGCAATCAGCCCCAGCATTTT | TRBV12-3/TRBV12-4 | NA | NA | TRBJ1-5
CATSSSRAYEQYF | TGTGCCACCAGCAGCAGTCGGGCTTACGAGCAGTACTTC | TRBV15 | NA | few | TRBJ2-7
CASSSVDSRYEQYF | TGTGCCAGCAGCTCAGTGGACAGTCGCTACGAGCAGTACTTC | TRBV7-9 | NA | NA | TRBJ2-7
CASSNLAGSSYEQYF | TGTGCCAGCAGTAATCTAGCGGGAAGTTCATACGAGCAGTACTTC | TRBV28 | TRBD2 | many | TRBJ2-7
CSVVDGADTQYF | TGCAGCGTTGTTGATGGGGCAGATACGCAGTATTTT | TRBV29-1 | NA | NA | TRBJ2-3
CASSFPPGQGFNGYTF | TGTGCCAGCAGCTTCCCGCCAGGACAGGGATTTAATGGCTACACCTTC | TRBV7-9 | TRBD1 | NA | TRBJ1-2
CASSNLEDRPGELFF | TGTGCCAGCAGCAACCTTGAAGACCGCCCCGGGGAGCTGTTTTTT | TRBV21-1 | NA | NA | TRBJ2-2
CASSYSFGRNYGYTF | TGTGCCAGCAGTTACTCTTTCGGCAGAAACTATGGCTACACCTTC | TRBV6-5 | NA | NA | TRBJ1-2
CASSPLVSGGYNEQFF | TGCGCCAGCAGCCCGTTAGTTAGCGGGGGTTACAATGAGCAGTTCTTC | TRBV5-1 | TRBD2 | NA | TRBJ2-1
CASSEGVESGELFF | TGTGCCAGCAGTGAAGGGGTAGAAAGCGGGGAGCTGTTTTTT | TRBV2 | NA | NA | TRBJ2-2
CAISGTGQAHYGYTF | TGTGCCATCAGTGGTACAGGTCAGGCCCACTATGGCTACACCTTC | TRBV10-3 | NA | NA | TRBJ1-2
CAISWGDRAYEQYF | TGTGCCATATCTTGGGGAGACAGGGCCTACGAGCAGTACTTC | TRBV2 | TRBD1 | NA | TRBJ2-7
CATSRDTQSIKGETQYF | TGTGCCACCAGCAGAGACACACAATCAATAAAGGGAGAGACCCAGTACTTC | TRBV15 | NA | few | TRBJ2-5
CASSLELGRTYEQYF | TGTGCCAGCAGCTTGGAGCTGGGGCGCACCTACGAGCAGTACTTC | TRBV5-6 | NA | NA | TRBJ2-7
CASSLRGGAADTQYF | TGTGCCAGCAGCTTACGCGGGGGGGCGGCAGATACGCAGTATTTT | TRBV7-9 | TRBD2 | NA | TRBJ2-3
CATSRTRTSGGGVSYNEQFF | TGTGCCACCAGCAGGACCCGGACTAGCGGGGGGGGAGTGTCCTACAATGAGCAGTTCTTC | TRBV15 | TRBD2 | NA | TRBJ2-1
CASSRLLGQGYGYTF | TGTGCCAGCAGCCGCCTCCTAGGACAGGGGTATGGCTACACCTTC | TRBV7-2 | TRBD1 | few | TRBJ1-2
CASSLAPGQDNEQFF | TGCGCCAGCAGCTTGGCCCCCGGACAGGACAATGAGCAGTTCTTC | TRBV5-1 | TRBD1 | many | TRBJ2-1